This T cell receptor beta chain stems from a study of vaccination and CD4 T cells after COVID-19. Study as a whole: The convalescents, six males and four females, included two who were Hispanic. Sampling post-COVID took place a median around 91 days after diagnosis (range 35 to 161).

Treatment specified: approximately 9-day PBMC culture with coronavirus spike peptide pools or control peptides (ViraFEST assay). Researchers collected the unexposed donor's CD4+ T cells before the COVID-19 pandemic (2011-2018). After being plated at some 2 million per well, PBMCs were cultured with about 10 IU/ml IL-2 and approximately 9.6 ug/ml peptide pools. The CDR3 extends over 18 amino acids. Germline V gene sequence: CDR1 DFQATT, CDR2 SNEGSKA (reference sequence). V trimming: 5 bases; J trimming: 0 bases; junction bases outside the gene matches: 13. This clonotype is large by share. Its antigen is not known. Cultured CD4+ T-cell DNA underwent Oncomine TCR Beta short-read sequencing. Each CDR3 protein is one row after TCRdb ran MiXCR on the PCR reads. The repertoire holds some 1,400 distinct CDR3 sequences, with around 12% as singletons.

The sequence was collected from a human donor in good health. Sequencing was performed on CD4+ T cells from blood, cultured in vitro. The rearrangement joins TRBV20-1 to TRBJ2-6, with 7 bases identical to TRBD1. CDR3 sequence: CSAGGQLPQLSGANVLTF. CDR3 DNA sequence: TGCAGTGCTGGGGGACAGCTTCCCCAGCTCTCTGGGGCCAACGTCCTGACTTTC.